This T cell receptor beta chain originates from a study of blood T cell repertoires in COVID-19. As for the study in general: Acute-phase and convalescent COVID-19 samples originated in the United States, Italy and Spain.

CDR3 length equals 16 residues. V trimming: 3 bases; J trimming: 2 bases; junction bases outside the gene matches: 2. CDR1 is LNHDA, CDR2 SQIVND, per germline (reference sequence). As originally analysed: Estimation of nucleated cell counts relied on the amplification of reference gene primers. Sequencing was performed with immunoSEQ multiplex PCR; in TCRdb, only in-frame clones are kept and a portion is missing. The DNA gave D and trimming, while V, J and clone size come from that table. The profile shows 150,000 to 200,000 clones, roughly 80% of them singletons. Patients of the Seattle cohort, enrolled during active infection, were followed longitudinally.

The origin of this receptor is a woman between 40 and 55 years old with COVID-19, enrolled during active disease. The J gene is TRBJ1-4, the V gene TRBV19; 11 bases are a match to TRBD1. Sequences were obtained from peripheral blood. The CDR3 region is CASSMDRGRTNEKLFF. The CDR3 coding sequence is TGTGCCAGTAGTATGGACAGGGGGCGTACTAATGAAAAACTGTTTTTT.